This T cell receptor beta chain was captured in a study of cytomegalovirus exposure and HLA in healthy donors. 13 Jbeta primers and 60 Vbeta primers were used for the PCR. The method was immunoSEQ multiplex PCR; TCRdb's version includes in-frame clones alone and lacks a portion of them. The table lists 85,000 to 90,000 clones, roughly 80% of them singletons, with 10% in the top ten. This clone showed up just a few times. Its antigen is still unknown. This CDR3 comprises 12 residues. Germline assignment: CDR1 SQVTM and CDR2 ANQGSEA. Study observations and caveats: TCR beta V- and J-gene trimming, according to a later analysis, was linked to a missense DCLRE1C variant. Accounts indicate the classifier identified cytomegalovirus status with strong specificity and sensitivity. Within the data, a cluster of highly shared sequence variants was likely a sequencing artifact. Later analysis suggested links between common viral pathogens and several top significant clusters.

This receptor was taken from a man aged 30 to 45 in good health and CMV-seropositive. The chain joins TRBV29-1 to TRBJ1-4; TRBD1 might be the D (6 bases). What was sequenced was PBMCs. CDR3 DNA: TGCAGTGCTCAGGGGACGGGTGAAAAACTGTTTTTT. Translation gives CSAQGTGEKLFF.